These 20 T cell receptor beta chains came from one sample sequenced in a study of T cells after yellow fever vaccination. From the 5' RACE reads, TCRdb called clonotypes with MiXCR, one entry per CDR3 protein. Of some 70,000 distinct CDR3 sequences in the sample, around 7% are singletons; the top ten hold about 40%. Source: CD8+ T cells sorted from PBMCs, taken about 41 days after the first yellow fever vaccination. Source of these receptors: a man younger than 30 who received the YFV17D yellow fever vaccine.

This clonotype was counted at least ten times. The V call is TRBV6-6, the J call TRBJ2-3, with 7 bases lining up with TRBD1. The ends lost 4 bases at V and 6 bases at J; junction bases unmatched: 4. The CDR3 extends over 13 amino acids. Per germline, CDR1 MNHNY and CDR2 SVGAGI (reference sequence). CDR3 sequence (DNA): TGTGCCAGCAGTTCGGGACAGAGGGATACGCAGTATTTT. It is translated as CASSSGQRDTQYF.

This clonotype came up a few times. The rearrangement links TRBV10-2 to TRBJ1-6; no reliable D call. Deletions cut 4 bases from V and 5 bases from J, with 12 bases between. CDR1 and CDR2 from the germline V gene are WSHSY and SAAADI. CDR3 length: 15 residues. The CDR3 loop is CASSVLAPNNSPLHF. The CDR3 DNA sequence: TGCGCCAGCAGTGTTCTTGCACCCAATAATTCACCCCTCCACTTT.

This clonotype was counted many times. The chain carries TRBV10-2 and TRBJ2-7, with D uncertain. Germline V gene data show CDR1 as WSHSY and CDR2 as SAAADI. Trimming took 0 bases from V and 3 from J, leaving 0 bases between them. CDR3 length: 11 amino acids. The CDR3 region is CASSESYEQYF. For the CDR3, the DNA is TGCGCCAGCAGTGAGTCCTACGAGCAGTACTTC.

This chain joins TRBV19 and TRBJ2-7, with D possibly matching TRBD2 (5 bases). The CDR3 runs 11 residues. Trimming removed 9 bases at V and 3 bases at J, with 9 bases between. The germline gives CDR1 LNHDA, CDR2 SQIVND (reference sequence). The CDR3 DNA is TGTGCCAGCGGGGAAGGCTACGAGCAGTACTTC. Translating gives CASGEGYEQYF.

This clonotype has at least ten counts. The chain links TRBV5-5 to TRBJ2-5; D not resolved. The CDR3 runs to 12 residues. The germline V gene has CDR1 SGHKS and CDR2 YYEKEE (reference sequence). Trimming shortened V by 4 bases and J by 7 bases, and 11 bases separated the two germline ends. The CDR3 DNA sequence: TGTGCCAGCAGCACCGGGTCTGGGACCCAGTACTTC. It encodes CASSTGSGTQYF. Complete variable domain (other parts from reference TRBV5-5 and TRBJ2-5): DAGVTQSPTHLIKTRGQQVTLRCSPISGHKSVSWYQQVLGQGPQFIFQYYEKEERGRGNFPDRFSARQFPNYSSELNVNALLLGDSALYLCASSTGSGTQYFGPGTRLLVL.

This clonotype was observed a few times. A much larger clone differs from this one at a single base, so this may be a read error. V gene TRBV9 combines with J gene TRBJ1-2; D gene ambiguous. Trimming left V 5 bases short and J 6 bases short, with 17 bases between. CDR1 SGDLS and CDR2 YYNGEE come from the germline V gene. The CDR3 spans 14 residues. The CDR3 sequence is CASRRDDTRDGYTF. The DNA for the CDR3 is TGTGCCAGCAGACGAGATGACACGCGGGATGGCTACACCTTC.

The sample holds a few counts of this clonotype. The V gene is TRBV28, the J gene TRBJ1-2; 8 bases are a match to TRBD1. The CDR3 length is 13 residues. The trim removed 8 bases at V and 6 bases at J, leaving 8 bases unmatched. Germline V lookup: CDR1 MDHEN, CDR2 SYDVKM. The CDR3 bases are TGTGCCAGCCGGTCCAGGGGGCTAAATGGCTACACCTTC. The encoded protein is CASRSRGLNGYTF.

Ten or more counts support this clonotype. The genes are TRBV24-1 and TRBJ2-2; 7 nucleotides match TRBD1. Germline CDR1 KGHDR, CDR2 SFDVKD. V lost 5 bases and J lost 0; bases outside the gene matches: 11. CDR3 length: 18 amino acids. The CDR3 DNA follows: TGTGCCACCAGTGGGTCCGACCGACAGGGACCGAACACCGGGGAGCTGTTTTTT. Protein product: CATSGSDRQGPNTGELFF.

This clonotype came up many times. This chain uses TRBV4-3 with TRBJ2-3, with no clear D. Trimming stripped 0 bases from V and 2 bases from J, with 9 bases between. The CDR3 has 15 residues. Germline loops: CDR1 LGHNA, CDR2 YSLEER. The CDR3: CASSQDPAYTDTQYF. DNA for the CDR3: TGCGCCAGCAGCCAAGATCCAGCGTACACAGATACGCAGTATTTT.

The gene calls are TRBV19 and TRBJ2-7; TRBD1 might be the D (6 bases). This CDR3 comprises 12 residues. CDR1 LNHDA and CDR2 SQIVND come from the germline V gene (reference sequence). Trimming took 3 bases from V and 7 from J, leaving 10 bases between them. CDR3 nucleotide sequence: TGTGCCAGTAGTATCGGACAGAGAGAGCAGTACTTC. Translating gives CASSIGQREQYF.

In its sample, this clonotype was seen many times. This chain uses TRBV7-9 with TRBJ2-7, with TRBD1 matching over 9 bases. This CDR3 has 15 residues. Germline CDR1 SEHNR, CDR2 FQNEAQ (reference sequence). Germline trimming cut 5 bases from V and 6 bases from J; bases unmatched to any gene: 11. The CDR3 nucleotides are TGTGCCAGCAGCCCCCCCGGGACAGGGTTAGTCGAGCAGTACGTC. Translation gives CASSPPGTGLVEQYV.

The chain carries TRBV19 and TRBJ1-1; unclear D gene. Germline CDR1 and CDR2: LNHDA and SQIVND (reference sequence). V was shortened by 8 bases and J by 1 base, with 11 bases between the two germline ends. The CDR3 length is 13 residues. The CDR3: CASSFVGNTEAFF. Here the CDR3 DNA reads TGTGCCAGTTCCTTCGTGGGGAACACTGAAGCTTTCTTT.

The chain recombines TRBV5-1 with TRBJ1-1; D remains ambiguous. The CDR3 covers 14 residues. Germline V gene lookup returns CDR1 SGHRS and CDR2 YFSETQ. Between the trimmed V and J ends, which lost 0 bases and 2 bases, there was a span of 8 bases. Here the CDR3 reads CASSLEGGNTEAFF. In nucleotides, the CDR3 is TGCGCCAGCAGCTTGGAAGGAGGAAACACTGAAGCTTTCTTT.

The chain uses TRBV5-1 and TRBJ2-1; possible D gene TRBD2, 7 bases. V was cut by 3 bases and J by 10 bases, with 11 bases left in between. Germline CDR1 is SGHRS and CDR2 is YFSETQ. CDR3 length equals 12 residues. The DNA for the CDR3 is TGCGCCAGCAGCTCACAGGGAGGGGAGCAGTTCTTC. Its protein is CASSSQGGEQFF.

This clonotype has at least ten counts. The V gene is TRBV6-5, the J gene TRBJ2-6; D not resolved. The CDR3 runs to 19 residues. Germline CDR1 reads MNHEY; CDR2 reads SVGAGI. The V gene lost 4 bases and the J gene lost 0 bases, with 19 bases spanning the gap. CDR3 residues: CASSSFGRYQSSGANVLTF. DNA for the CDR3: TGTGCCAGCAGTTCATTCGGACGTTACCAAAGCTCTGGGGCCAACGTCCTGACTTTC.

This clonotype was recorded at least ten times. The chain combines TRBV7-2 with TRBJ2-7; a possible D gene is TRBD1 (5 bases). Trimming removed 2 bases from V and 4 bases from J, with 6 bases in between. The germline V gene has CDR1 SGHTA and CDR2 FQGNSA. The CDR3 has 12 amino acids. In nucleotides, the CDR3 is TGTGCCAGCAGCTTAACAGGTTACGAGCAGTACGTC. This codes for CASSLTGYEQYV.

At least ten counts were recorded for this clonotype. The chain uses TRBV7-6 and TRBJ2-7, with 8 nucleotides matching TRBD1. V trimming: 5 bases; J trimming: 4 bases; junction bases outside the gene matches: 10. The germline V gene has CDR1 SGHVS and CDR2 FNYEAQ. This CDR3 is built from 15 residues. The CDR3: CASSTTDRGSYEQYF. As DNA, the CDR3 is TGTGCCAGCAGCACCACTGACAGGGGAAGTTACGAGCAGTACTTC.

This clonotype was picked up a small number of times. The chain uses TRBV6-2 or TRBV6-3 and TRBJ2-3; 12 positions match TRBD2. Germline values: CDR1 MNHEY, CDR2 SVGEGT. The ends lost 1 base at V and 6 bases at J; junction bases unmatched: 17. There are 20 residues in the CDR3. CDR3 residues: CASSYWPRMTSGGPRDTQYF. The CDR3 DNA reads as TGTGCCAGCAGTTACTGGCCTAGAATGACTAGCGGGGGCCCCAGGGATACGCAGTATTTT.

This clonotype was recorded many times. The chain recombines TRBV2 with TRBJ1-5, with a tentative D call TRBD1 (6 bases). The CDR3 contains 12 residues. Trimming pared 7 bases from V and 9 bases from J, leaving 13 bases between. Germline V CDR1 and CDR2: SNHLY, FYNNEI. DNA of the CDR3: TGTGCCAGCACCGGAGCCAGGGGGCCCCAGCATTTT. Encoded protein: CASTGARGPQHF.

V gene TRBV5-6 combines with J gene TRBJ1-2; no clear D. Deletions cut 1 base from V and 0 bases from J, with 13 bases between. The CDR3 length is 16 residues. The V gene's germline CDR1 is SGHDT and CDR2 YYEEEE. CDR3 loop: CASSLWARTSNYGYTF. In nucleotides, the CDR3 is TGTGCCAGCAGCTTGTGGGCGAGGACCTCTAACTATGGCTACACCTTC. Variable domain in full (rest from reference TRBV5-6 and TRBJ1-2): DAGVTQSPTHLIKTRGQQVTLRCSPKSGHDTVSWYQQALGQGPQFIFQYYEEEERQRGNFPDRFSGHQFPNYSSELNVNALLLGDSALYLCASSLWARTSNYGYTFGSGTRLTVV.